This passage covers 20 T cell receptor beta chains from one sample sequenced in a study of cytomegalovirus exposure and HLA in healthy donors. The PCR contained 60 Vbeta and 13 Jbeta primers. Using immunoSEQ multiplex PCR, the repertoire was profiled, and TCRdb retains in-frame clones only, with some absent. Recorded for this sample: more than 200,000 clones. The sequenced sample was PBMCs. Receptors were obtained from a woman under 40 in good health and CMV-seropositive.

This CDR3 is CASSLVAPELTYEQYF. The CDR3 DNA follows: TGTGCCAGCAGCTTAGTAGCCCCCGAGTTGACGTACGAGCAGTACTTC. The V call is TRBV7-2, the J call TRBJ2-7; D is unclear. With 1 base removed from V and 4 bases from J, the gap between germline ends came to 17 bases. Germline values: CDR1 SGHTA, CDR2 FQGNSA. CDR3 length: 16 residues.

This rearrangement joins TRBV27 to TRBJ2-7, with a possible D match to TRBD1 (5 bases). The V gene lost 1 base and the J gene lost 2 bases, with 12 bases spanning the gap. This CDR3 has 15 residues. The V gene's germline CDR1 is MNHEY and CDR2 SMNVEV (reference sequence). CDR3 bases: TGTGCCAGCAGTTTATTTTGGGCAGGGCCCTACGAGCAGTACTTC. It codes for CASSLFWAGPYEQYF.

The V and J genes are TRBV5-1 and TRBJ1-1, with 9 nucleotides matching TRBD1. The germline V gene has CDR1 SGHRS and CDR2 YFSETQ. J lost 1 base, V lost 4 bases, and 2 bases had no gene match. The CDR3 sequence is 14 residues long. CDR3 protein: CASSVDRGNTEAFF. The CDR3 nucleotides read TGCGCCAGCAGCGTGGACAGGGGGAACACTGAAGCTTTCTTT.

The chain combines TRBV9 with TRBJ1-2; D may be TRBD1 (6 bases). Per germline, CDR1 SGDLS and CDR2 YYNGEE. This CDR3 is built from 14 residues. Trimming removed 4 bases from V and 4 bases from J, with 14 bases in between. In DNA form, the CDR3 reads TGTGCCAGCAGCCCTTTGAGGGGGGGCTATGGCTACACCTTC. Amino acid sequence: CASSPLRGGYGYTF.

The rearrangement links TRBV27 to TRBJ2-3; unclear D gene. The V and J ends lost 4 bases and 0 bases respectively, with 8 bases between them. Germline assignment: CDR1 MNHEY and CDR2 SMNVEV (reference sequence). This CDR3 comprises 14 residues. CDR3 sequence: CASSSSASTDTQYF. The CDR3 nucleotides are TGTGCCAGCAGTTCCAGCGCTAGCACAGATACGCAGTATTTT.

The V gene is TRBV2, the J gene TRBJ2-5, with 7 bases matching TRBD2. Losses at the gene ends were 2 bases for V and 7 bases for J; bases not matched to a gene: 10. The CDR3 totals 15 residues. CDR1 and CDR2 (germline): SNHLY, FYNNEI. The CDR3 nucleotides are TGTGCCAGCAGTGAACGGTCTAGCGGAAAGGGGACCCAGTACTTC. The encoded protein is CASSERSSGKGTQYF.

The J gene is TRBJ1-3, the V gene TRBV9, with D possibly matching TRBD1 (5 bases). The CDR3 length is 14 residues. Germline lookup yields CDR1 SGDLS and CDR2 YYNGEE. V lost 4 bases to trimming and J lost 0 bases, with 8 bases between them. CDR3 nucleotides: TGTGCCAGCAGCCGAGACAGCTCTGGAAACACCATATATTTT. Protein sequence: CASSRDSSGNTIYF.

The chain employs TRBV27 and TRBJ2-7; 11 bases match TRBD2. The germline V gene encodes CDR1 MNHEY and CDR2 SMNVEV (reference sequence). The ends lost 5 bases at V and 3 bases at J; junction bases unmatched: 3. The CDR3 loop spans 14 amino acids. Here the CDR3 DNA reads TGTGCCAGCAGTCCAGGGACTAGCGGCTACGAGCAGTACTTC. It yields the protein CASSPGTSGYEQYF.

The rearrangement links TRBV10-3 to TRBJ2-1; weak D call: TRBD2 (7 bases). Trimming left V 3 bases short and J 7 bases short, with 16 bases between. The V gene's germline CDR1 is ENHRY and CDR2 SYGVKD. The CDR3 sequence is 15 residues long. CDR3 bases: TGTGCCATCAGTGAAGCGGGACACTACGGGAATGAGCAGTTCTTC. Amino acid sequence: CAISEAGHYGNEQFF.

The CDR3, as DNA: TGCGCCAGCAACCAACAGGGAACCGGGGAGCTGTTTTTT. This codes for CASNQQGTGELFF. J is TRBJ2-2 and V is TRBV10-2; perhaps TRBD1 as D (6 bases). Germline V lookup: CDR1 WSHSY, CDR2 SAAADI. Trimming removed 7 bases from V and 5 bases from J, with 11 bases in between. The CDR3 is 13 amino acids.

The chain is built from TRBV5-4 and TRBJ1-5; D is undetermined. Germline CDR1 is SGHNT and CDR2 is YYREEE (reference sequence). The CDR3 covers 14 residues. The V gene lost 0 bases and the J gene lost 2 bases, with 6 bases spanning the gap. The DNA of the CDR3 is TGTGCCAGCAGCTTGGCAGGCGGCAATCAGCCCCAGCATTTT. Residues: CASSLAGGNQPQHF.

V is TRBV15 and J is TRBJ2-3, with 9 nucleotides matching TRBD1. In germline, CDR1 is LNHNV, CDR2 YYDKDF (reference sequence). Losses at the gene ends were 3 bases for V and 0 bases for J; bases not matched to a gene: 13. The CDR3 is 19 residues long. CDR3 region: CATSSSGTGSLSSTDTQYF. The CDR3 DNA sequence: TGTGCCACCAGCAGTTCCGGGACAGGGTCCCTCTCTAGCACAGATACGCAGTATTTT.

This chain links TRBV10-3 with TRBJ1-2; no definite D call. Germline CDR1 ENHRY, CDR2 SYGVKD. V lost 7 bases, J lost 6 bases, and 6 bases lay in between. The length of the CDR3 is 10 residues. This CDR3 reads CAITQNGYTF. CDR3 nucleotides: TGTGCCATCACCCAGAATGGCTACACCTTC.

The chain has TRBV2 and TRBJ2-7; no definite D call. Germline values: CDR1 SNHLY, CDR2 FYNNEI. CDR3 length equals 11 residues. The V end lost 6 bases, the J end lost 3 bases, and 6 bases lay between the germline ends. The CDR3, as DNA: TGTGCCAGCAGCCTAAACTACGAGCAGTACTTC. Translating gives CASSLNYEQYF.

The rearrangement links TRBV5-1 to TRBJ1-1; D unclear. Germline CDR1 SGHRS, CDR2 YFSETQ. The CDR3 sequence is 14 residues long. The ends were cut back, 4 bases at V and 9 bases at J, with 19 bases in the middle. DNA for the CDR3: TGCGCCAGCAGCCCCTTGACCGATTCGGGAAAAGCTTTCTTT. Translation gives CASSPLTDSGKAFF.

J is TRBJ2-3 and V is TRBV4-2, with 11 nucleotides matching TRBD2. Germline V gene data show CDR1 as LGHNA and CDR2 as YNFKEQ. The CDR3 extends over 18 amino acids. V lost 4 bases and J lost 2; bases outside the gene matches: 11. The CDR3 reads CASSPQGPSGGPTDTQYF. The CDR3 bases are TGTGCCAGCAGCCCTCAAGGTCCTAGCGGGGGGCCCACAGATACGCAGTATTTT.

The V call is TRBV18, the J call TRBJ2-5; D not certain. Germline V lookup: CDR1 KGHSH, CDR2 LQKENI. This CDR3 is built from 14 residues. Between the trimmed V and J ends, which lost 0 bases and 4 bases, there was a span of 9 bases. CDR3 sequence reads: CASSPPSSPETQYF. The CDR3 DNA reads as TGTGCCAGCTCACCACCCAGTTCCCCAGAGACCCAGTACTTC.

The chain recombines TRBV4-1 with TRBJ2-1, with a possible D match to TRBD2 (5 bases). The CDR3 length is 15 residues. V shed 4 bases and J shed 0 bases, with 10 bases lying between them. Germline V gene sequence: CDR1 MGHRA, CDR2 YSYEKL. Written as DNA, the CDR3 is TGCGCCAGCAGCCCTAGCTGGAGCTCCTACAATGAGCAGTTCTTC. Amino acids: CASSPSWSSYNEQFF.

The chain couples TRBV19 to TRBJ2-7, with D hard to call. The CDR3 is 14 amino acids. The germline gives CDR1 LNHDA, CDR2 SQIVND (reference sequence). Trimming stripped 5 bases from V and 2 bases from J, with 13 bases between. CDR3: CASSSGGTPYEQYF. CDR3 DNA sequence: TGTGCCAGTAGTTCCGGCGGCACTCCCTACGAGCAGTACTTC.

This chain joins TRBV4-1 and TRBJ2-5; 9 bases align to TRBD2. The CDR3 extends over 17 amino acids. Germline V CDR1 and CDR2: MGHRA, YSYEKL. V dropped 0 bases and J dropped 0; count of bases not matched to a gene: 5. DNA for the CDR3: TGCGCCAGCAGCCAAGATCTGTCTAGCGGGAACCAAGAGACCCAGTACTTC. Protein sequence: CASSQDLSSGNQETQYF.